Below, 13 T cell receptor beta chains from the same sample are listed, as sequenced in a study of T cell responses to AZD1222 COVID-19 vaccine. Measured with immunoSEQ multiplex PCR; TCRdb has only the in-frame clones, and not every one. Of about 160,000 clones in the sample, over 75% are singletons; the top ten hold 4% to 4.5%. The sample in question was peripheral blood, obtained 28 days after the second AZD1222 dose. These TCRs come from an adult who received the AZD1222 COVID-19 vaccine.

The rearrangement joins TRBV6-1 to TRBJ2-7; possibly TRBD2 for D (6 bases). V gave up 1 base and J gave up 3 bases, with 16 bases separating them. CDR1 MNHNS and CDR2 SASEGT come from the germline V gene. This CDR3 is 16 amino acids long. This CDR3 reads CASSEGGFGGFYEQYF. CDR3 sequence (DNA): TGTGCCAGCAGTGAAGGAGGTTTTGGGGGGTTCTACGAGCAGTACTTC.

The chain combines TRBV7-8 with TRBJ1-4; no definite D call. The CDR3 is made up of 18 amino acids. Germline assignment: CDR1 SGHVS and CDR2 FQNEAQ. V lost 5 bases to trimming and J lost 7 bases, with 26 bases between them. The DNA of the CDR3 is TGTGCCAGCAGCCTGAACTTCATACCGGAACTCCGAGGTGAAAAACTGTTTTTT. This codes for CASSLNFIPELRGEKLFF.

This clone was detected a few times. V usage is TRBV9 and J usage is TRBJ1-2; weak D call: TRBD1 (5 bases). The CDR3 extends over 14 amino acids. Germline V gives CDR1 SGDLS, CDR2 YYNGEE. V shed 4 bases and J shed 9 bases, with 19 bases lying between them. The CDR3, as DNA: TGTGCCAGCAGCACCCCAGGGACGCGGGGGAGCTACACCTTC. Protein: CASSTPGTRGSYTF.

The chain joins TRBV7-2 to TRBJ2-7; D is unresolved. V lost 1 base and J 5 bases, leaving 12 bases between the germline ends. The CDR3 spans 14 residues. Germline CDR1 and CDR2: SGHTA and FQGNSA. The CDR3 here is CASSLVVTSHEQYF. The CDR3 coding sequence is TGTGCCAGCAGCTTAGTGGTGACTTCCCACGAGCAGTACTTC.

This chain uses TRBV9 with TRBJ1-2; D unclear. V dropped 4 bases and J dropped 0 bases, with 13 bases sitting between them. CDR1 is SGDLS, CDR2 YYNGEE, per germline. This CDR3 contains 15 residues. Here the CDR3 DNA reads TGTGCCAGCAGCCCAAACAGCGTAGCTAACTATGGCTACACCTTC. Protein sequence: CASSPNSVANYGYTF.

This clone was counted once. The chain links TRBV2 to TRBJ1-3; D gene unclear. Trimming shortened V by 7 bases and J by 2 bases, and 12 bases separated the two germline ends. The CDR3 sequence is 14 residues long. Germline CDR1 reads SNHLY; CDR2 reads FYNNEI. CDR3 coding DNA: TGTGCCAGCACCCGAGAGAGGACTGGAAACACCATATATTTT. Protein product: CASTRERTGNTIYF.

The chain couples TRBV9 to TRBJ1-5; D not resolved. The germline V and J ends were trimmed by 0 bases and 0 bases, with 4 bases remaining between them. The length of the CDR3 is 14 residues. Per germline, CDR1 SGDLS and CDR2 YYNGEE. The CDR3 DNA follows: TGTGCCAGCAGCGTAGAAAGTAGCAATCAGCCCCAGCATTTT. Residues: CASSVESSNQPQHF.

The V call is TRBV12-3 or TRBV12-4, the J call TRBJ2-1; TRBD1 or TRBD2 may be the D gene (5 bases each). This CDR3 contains 12 residues. V lost 6 bases to trimming and J lost 10 bases, with 13 bases between them. CDR3 in amino acids: CASSLRGAEQFF. CDR3 bases: TGTGCCAGCAGCCTCCGAGGGGCCGAGCAGTTCTTC.

This chain connects TRBV3-1 (or the pseudogene TRBV3-2) to TRBJ1-2; the D is unclear. The V gene lost 1 base and the J gene lost 8 bases, with 17 bases spanning the gap. In germline, CDR1 is LGHDT, CDR2 YNNKEL (reference sequence). The CDR3 loop spans 15 amino acids. CDR3 region: CASSQGRRSVVGYTF. For the CDR3, the DNA is TGTGCCAGCAGCCAAGGGCGTCGTTCTGTAGTCGGCTACACCTTC.

Only one count was recorded for this clone. V is TRBV5-1 and J is TRBJ1-1; TRBD1 is a possible D gene (5 bases). The CDR3 length is 14 residues. Germline values: CDR1 SGHRS, CDR2 YFSETQ. Trimming removed 0 bases from V and 3 bases from J, with 9 bases in between. The CDR3 DNA is TGCGCCAGCAGCTTGGAGGCAGGGTACACTGAAGCTTTCTTT. Its translation: CASSLEAGYTEAFF.

This rearrangement joins TRBV18 to TRBJ2-2, with a possible D match to TRBD2 (7 bases). Trimming took off 2 bases at V and 6 bases at J, with 22 bases between the two ends. CDR3 length equals 18 residues. Germline-derived CDR1 and CDR2 are KGHSH and LQKENI. CDR3 nucleotide sequence: TGTGCCAGCTCACCAATCAGTGTACGGGGGGCCCCATCCGGGGAGCTGTTTTTT. It codes for CASSPISVRGAPSGELFF. Supplemented by reference TRBV18 and TRBJ2-2, the full variable domain reads NAGVMQNPRHLVRRRGQEARLRCSPMKGHSHVYWYRQLPEEGLKFMVYLQKENIIDESGMPKERFSAEFPKEGPSILRIQQVVRGDSAAYFCASSPISVRGAPSGELFFGEGSRLTVL.

This rearrangement joins TRBV15 to TRBJ2-7; TRBD1 is a possible D gene (6 bases). CDR3 length: 15 residues. The ends were cut back, 3 bases at V and 0 bases at J, with 12 bases in the middle. The germline gives CDR1 LNHNV, CDR2 YYDKDF (reference sequence). CDR3 DNA sequence: TGTGCCACCAGCAGGGAACAGACAGGCTCCTACGAGCAGTACTTC. Translating it yields CATSREQTGSYEQYF.

The gene calls are TRBV18 and TRBJ1-6, with a tentative D call TRBD1 (6 bases). Germline CDR1 KGHSH, CDR2 LQKENI. The CDR3 sequence is 13 residues long. Trimming took off 9 bases at V and 7 bases at J, with 13 bases between the two ends. The DNA of the CDR3 is TGTGCCAGTCACACAGGGAACAATTCACCCCTCCACTTT. Its protein is CASHTGNNSPLHF.